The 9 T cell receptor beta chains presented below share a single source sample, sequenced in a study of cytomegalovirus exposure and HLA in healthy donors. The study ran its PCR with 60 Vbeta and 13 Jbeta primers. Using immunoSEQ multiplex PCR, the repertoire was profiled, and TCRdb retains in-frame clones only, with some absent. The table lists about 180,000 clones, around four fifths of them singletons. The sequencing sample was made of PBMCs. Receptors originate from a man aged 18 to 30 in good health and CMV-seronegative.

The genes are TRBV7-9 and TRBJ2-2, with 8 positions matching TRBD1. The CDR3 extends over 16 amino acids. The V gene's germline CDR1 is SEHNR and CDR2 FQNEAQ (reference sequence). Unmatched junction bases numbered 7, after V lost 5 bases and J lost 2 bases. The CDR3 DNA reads TGTGCCAGCAGCCCCGGACAGGGACCAAACACCGGGGAGCTGTTTTTT. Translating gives CASSPGQGPNTGELFF.

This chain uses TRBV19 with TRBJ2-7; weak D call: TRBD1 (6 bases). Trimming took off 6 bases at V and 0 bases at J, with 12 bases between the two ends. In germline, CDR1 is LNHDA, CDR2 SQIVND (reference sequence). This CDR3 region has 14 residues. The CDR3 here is CASRRTGSSYEQYF. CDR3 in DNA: TGTGCCAGTAGAAGAACAGGGAGCTCCTACGAGCAGTACTTC.

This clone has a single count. The CDR3 nucleotides read TGTGCCAGCAGCTCAATCAACTATGGCTACACCTTC. This encodes CASSSINYGYTF. This chain joins TRBV9 and TRBJ1-2; D is ambiguous. The germline CDR1 and CDR2 sequences are SGDLS and YYNGEE. CDR3 length: 12 amino acids. Trimming pared 4 bases from V and 2 bases from J, leaving 6 bases between.

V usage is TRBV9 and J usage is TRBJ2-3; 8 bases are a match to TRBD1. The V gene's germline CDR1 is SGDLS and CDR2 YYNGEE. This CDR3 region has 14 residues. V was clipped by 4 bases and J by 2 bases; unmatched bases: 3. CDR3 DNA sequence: TGTGCCAGCAGCTGGGGACAGGACACAGATACGCAGTATTTT. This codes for CASSWGQDTDTQYF.

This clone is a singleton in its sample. In DNA, the CDR3 is TGTGCCAGCAGCTTTGAACAGGGGGCGGGTGAGCAGTTCTTC. It is translated as CASSFEQGAGEQFF. The chain employs TRBV13 and TRBJ2-1; 9 nucleotides agree with TRBD1. Losses at the gene ends were 3 bases for V and 9 bases for J; bases not matched to a gene: 6. The CDR3 extends over 14 amino acids. Germline V gives CDR1 PRHDT, CDR2 FYEKMQ (reference sequence).

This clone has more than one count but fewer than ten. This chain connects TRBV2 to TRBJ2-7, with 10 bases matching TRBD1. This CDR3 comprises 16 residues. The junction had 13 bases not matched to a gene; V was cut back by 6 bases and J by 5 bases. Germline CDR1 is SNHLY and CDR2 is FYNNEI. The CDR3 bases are TGTGCCAGCAGGTCTCCTTCGACAGGGGGCTTCCACGAGCAGTACTTC. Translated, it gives CASRSPSTGGFHEQYF.

The CDR3 region has the DNA TGTGCTAGTGGTTGGGGAGGGCCCTACCAAGAGACCCAGTACTTC. This sequence encodes CASGWGGPYQETQYF. This rearrangement joins TRBV12-5 to TRBJ2-5; 7 bases line up with TRBD2. The CDR3 is 15 amino acids. With 4 bases clipped from V and 0 bases from J, the junction kept 5 bases outside the gene matches. The V gene's germline CDR1 is LGHNT and CDR2 FRNRAP. Full variable domain (remainder filled in from reference TRBV12-5 and TRBJ2-5): DARVTQTPRHKVTEMGQEVTMRCQPILGHNTVFWYRQTMMQGLELLAYFRNRAPLDDSGMPKDRFSAEMPDATLATLKIQPSEPRDSAVYFCASGWGGPYQETQYFGPGTRLLVL.

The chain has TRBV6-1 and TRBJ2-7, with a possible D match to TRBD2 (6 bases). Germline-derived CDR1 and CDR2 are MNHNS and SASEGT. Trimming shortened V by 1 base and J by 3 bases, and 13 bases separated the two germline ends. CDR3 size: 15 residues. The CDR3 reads CASSEGGEGVYEQYF. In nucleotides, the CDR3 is TGTGCCAGCAGTGAAGGGGGGGAAGGGGTCTACGAGCAGTACTTC.

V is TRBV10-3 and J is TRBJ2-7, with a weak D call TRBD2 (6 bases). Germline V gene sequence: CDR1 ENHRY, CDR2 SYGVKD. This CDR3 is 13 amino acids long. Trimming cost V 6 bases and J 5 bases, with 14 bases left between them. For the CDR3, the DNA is TGTGCCATCAGCCGATCGGAGGGCCACGAGCAGTACTTC. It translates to CAISRSEGHEQYF.